This T cell receptor beta chain came from a study of blood T cell repertoires in COVID-19. This clone came up a few times. Method: immunoSEQ multiplex PCR; TCRdb's copy keeps in-frame clones and lacks some. The repertoire holds approximately 210,000 clones, with about 90% as singletons. The sequence derives from a man aged 18 to 30 with active or convalescent COVID-19. Input material: peripheral blood.

The CDR3 sequence is CSAGEGPVYEQYF. CDR3 DNA: TGCAGCGCAGGGGAGGGGCCTGTCTACGAGCAGTACTTC. The chain links TRBV29-1 to TRBJ2-7; the D gene is possibly TRBD2 (7 bases). CDR3 length equals 13 residues. V was cut by 7 bases and J by 3 bases, with 16 bases left in between. Per germline, CDR1 SQVTM and CDR2 ANQGSEA.